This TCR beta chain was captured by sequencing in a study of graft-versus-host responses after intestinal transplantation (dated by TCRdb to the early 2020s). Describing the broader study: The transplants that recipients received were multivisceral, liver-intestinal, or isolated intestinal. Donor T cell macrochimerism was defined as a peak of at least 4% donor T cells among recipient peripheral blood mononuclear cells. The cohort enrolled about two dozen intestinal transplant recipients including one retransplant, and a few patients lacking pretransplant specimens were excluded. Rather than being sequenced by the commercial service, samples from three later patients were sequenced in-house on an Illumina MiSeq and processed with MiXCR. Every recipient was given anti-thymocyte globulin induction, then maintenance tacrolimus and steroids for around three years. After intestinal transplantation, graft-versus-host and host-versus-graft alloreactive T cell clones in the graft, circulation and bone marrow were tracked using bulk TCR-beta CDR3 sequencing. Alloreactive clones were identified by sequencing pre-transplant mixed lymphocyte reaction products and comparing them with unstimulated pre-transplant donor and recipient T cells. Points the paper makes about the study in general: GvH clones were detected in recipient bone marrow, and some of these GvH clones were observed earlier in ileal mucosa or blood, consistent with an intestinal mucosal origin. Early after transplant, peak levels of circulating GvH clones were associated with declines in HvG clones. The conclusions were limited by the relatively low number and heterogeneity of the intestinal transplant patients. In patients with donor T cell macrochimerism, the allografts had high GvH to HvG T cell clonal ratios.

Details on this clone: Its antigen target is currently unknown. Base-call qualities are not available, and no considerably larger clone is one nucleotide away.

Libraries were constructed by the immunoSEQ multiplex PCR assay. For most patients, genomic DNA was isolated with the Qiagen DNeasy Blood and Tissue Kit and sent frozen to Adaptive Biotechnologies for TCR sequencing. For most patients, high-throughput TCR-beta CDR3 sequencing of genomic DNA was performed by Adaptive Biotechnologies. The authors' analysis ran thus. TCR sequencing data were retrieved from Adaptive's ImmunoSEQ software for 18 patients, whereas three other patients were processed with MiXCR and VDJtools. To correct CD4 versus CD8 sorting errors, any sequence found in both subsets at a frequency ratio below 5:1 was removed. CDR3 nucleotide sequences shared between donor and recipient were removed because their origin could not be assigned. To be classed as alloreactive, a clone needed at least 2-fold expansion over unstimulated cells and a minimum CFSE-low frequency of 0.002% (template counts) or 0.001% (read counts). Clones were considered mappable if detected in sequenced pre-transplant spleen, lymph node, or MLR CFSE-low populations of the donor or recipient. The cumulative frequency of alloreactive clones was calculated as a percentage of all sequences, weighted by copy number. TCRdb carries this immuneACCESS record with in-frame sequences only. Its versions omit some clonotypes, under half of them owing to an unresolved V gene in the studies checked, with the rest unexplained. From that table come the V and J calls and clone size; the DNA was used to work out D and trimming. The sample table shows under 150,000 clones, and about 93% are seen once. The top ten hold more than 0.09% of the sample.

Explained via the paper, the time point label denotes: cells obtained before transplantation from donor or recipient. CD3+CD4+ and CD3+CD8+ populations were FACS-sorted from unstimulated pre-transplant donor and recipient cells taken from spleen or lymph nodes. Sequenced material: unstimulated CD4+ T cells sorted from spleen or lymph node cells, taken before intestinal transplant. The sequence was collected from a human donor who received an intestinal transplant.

The nucleotide sequence reads TGTGCCAGCTCCACACAGGGGACCCCGATGGAGACCCAGTACTTC. Its protein product is CASSTQGTPMETQYF. The chain couples TRBV2 to TRBJ2-5; 7 middle bases align to TRBD1. V trim: 8 bases; J trim: 5 bases; unmatched bases: 14. CDR3 length: 15 amino acids, cysteine to phenylalanine. Only the CDR3 DNA is retained, 45 bases long and in frame from the first base. The germline V gene specifies SNHLY as CDR1 and FYNNEI as CDR2.